This T cell receptor beta chain was observed in a study of cytomegalovirus exposure and HLA in healthy donors. Trimming pared 8 bases from V and 6 bases from J, leaving 17 bases between. Per the germline V gene, CDR1 is MNHGY and CDR2 is SAAAGT. The CDR3 consists of 14 residues. Overall study results and limits: Some segments of the V type, notably TRBV6-2 and TRBV6-3, were excluded as indistinguishable. An analysis that was carried out later associated some 17,000 TCR beta sequences with HLA alleles at 0.05 false discovery rate.

Remarks on this clone: Its antigen is not identified.

The PCR had 60 Vbeta and 13 Jbeta primers. This table comes from immunoSEQ multiplex PCR, and its TCRdb copy is limited to in-frame clones, with some not included. This listing includes around 76,000 clones. The sample taken for sequencing was PBMCs. This chain uses TRBV6-8 with TRBJ1-5; a possible D gene is TRBD1 (6 bases). This sequence originates from a boy aged 5 to 17 in good health and CMV-seronegative. CDR3: CASGRGHLTQPQHF. DNA for the CDR3: TGTGCCAGCGGTAGGGGACATCTAACTCAGCCCCAGCATTTT.